Listed below are T cell receptor beta chains from one sample, sequenced in a study of regulatory T cells in long-lasting Graves disease. In TCRdb, the multiplex PCR reads were re-called with MiXCR into one record per CDR3 protein. The table shows about 450,000 distinct CDR3 sequences, with less than 25% occurring only once. The source was peripheral blood mononuclear cells (PBMCs), collected when the disease was refractory, from a patient treated with antithyroid drugs. The receptors come from a female donor with Graves disease. CDR3s include the opening cysteine and the closing phenylalanine or tryptophan. A D gene is named only where the DNA matches it firmly. Clone size, where shown, is once, few, many, or a class for clones that have expanded.

CDR3aa,CDR3nt,j_gene,v_gene,abundance,d_gene
CSVAQGPYEQYF,TGCAGCGTAGCGCAGGGTCCGTACGAGCAGTACTTC,TRBJ2-7,TRBV29-1,NA,NA
CASSYGTGENYGYTF,TGTGCCAGCAGTTACGGGACAGGGGAAAACTATGGCTACACCTTC,TRBJ1-2,TRBV6-9,NA,TRBD1
CASSQTGTSHEQYF,TGTGCCAGCAGCCAAACCGGGACCTCCCACGAGCAGTACTTC,TRBJ2-7,TRBV3-1,NA,NA
CATSRDRDTEAFF,TGTGCCACCAGCAGAGATCGTGACACTGAAGCTTTCTTT,TRBJ1-1,TRBV15,many,NA
CASSTSGGQLGQPQHF,TGTGCCAGTAGTACTTCAGGGGGCCAACTCGGTCAGCCCCAGCATTTT,TRBJ1-5,TRBV19,NA,TRBD1
CASSIAGQAYSNQPQHF,TGTGCCAGTAGTATCGCTGGACAGGCCTATAGCAATCAGCCCCAGCATTTT,TRBJ1-5,TRBV19,NA,TRBD1
CASTLGGSNTEAFF,TGTGCCAGCACCCTAGGTGGCAGCAACACTGAAGCTTTCTTT,TRBJ1-1,TRBV12-3/TRBV12-4,many,NA
CASSLREESVEQYF,TGTGCCAGCAGCTTGCGGGAAGAAAGCGTCGAGCAGTACTTC,TRBJ2-7,TRBV5-5,few,NA
CASSLDRGRSGANVLTF,TGTGCCAGCAGCTTAGACAGGGGGCGATCTGGGGCCAACGTCCTGACTTTC,TRBJ2-6,TRBV7-2,many,TRBD1
CASSLRHPGASGVTYNEQFF,TGTGCCAGCAGCCTTAGGCATCCGGGAGCCAGTGGGGTAACCTACAATGAGCAGTTCTTC,TRBJ2-1,TRBV27,NA,NA
CAISGEGISGEQYF,TGTGCCATCAGTGGAGAGGGGATATCGGGAGAGCAGTACTTC,TRBJ2-7,TRBV10-3,NA,NA
CASTSIGTGGHYGYTF,TGTGCCAGTACCTCAATCGGAACAGGGGGGCACTATGGCTACACCTTC,TRBJ1-2,TRBV19,many,TRBD1
CASSLATTGSSGNTIYF,TGTGCCAGCAGCTTAGCCACGACAGGGAGCTCTGGAAACACCATATATTTT,TRBJ1-3,TRBV7-9,NA,TRBD1
CASSLGVTDSPLHF,TGCGCCAGCAGCTTGGGAGTTACAGACTCACCCCTCCACTTT,TRBJ1-6,TRBV5-1,NA,NA
CSADPGQSGSYEQYF,TGCAGTGCTGATCCGGGACAGTCCGGTAGCTACGAGCAGTACTTC,TRBJ2-7,TRBV20-1,NA,TRBD1
CASSYPPAGEKLFF,TGTGCCAGCAGTTACCCACCGGCGGGAGAAAAACTGTTTTTT,TRBJ1-4,TRBV28,many,NA
CASSRADRYEQYF,TGCGCCAGCAGCCGTGCGGACAGGTACGAGCAGTACTTC,TRBJ2-7,TRBV5-1,many,TRBD1
CASKQLLAGGRYEQYF,TGTGCCAGCAAACAGCTCCTAGCGGGAGGTCGGTACGAGCAGTACTTC,TRBJ2-7,TRBV6-1,many,TRBD2
CASSPLVGETQYF,TGTGCCAGCAGTCCTCTAGTCGGAGAGACCCAGTACTTC,TRBJ2-5,TRBV7-3,many,NA
CSARDFGAGGAYEQYF,TGCAGTGCTAGAGATTTTGGAGCAGGGGGCGCGTACGAGCAGTACTTC,TRBJ2-7,TRBV20-1,NA,TRBD1
CSVESRQGAHYGYTF,TGCAGCGTTGAAAGCCGGCAGGGGGCACACTATGGCTACACCTTC,TRBJ1-2,TRBV29-1,NA,TRBD1
CASSIDFAGTNEKLFF,TGTGCCAGTAGTATAGATTTTGCAGGTACCAATGAAAAACTGTTTTTT,TRBJ1-4,TRBV19,few,NA
CASGPSQPQHF,TGTGCCAGCGGACCAAGCCAGCCCCAGCATTTT,TRBJ1-5,TRBV2,many,NA
CASSLGPRPGDYGYTF,TGTGCCAGCAGCTTAGGCCCCAGACCTGGGGACTATGGCTACACCTTC,TRBJ1-2,TRBV7-2,NA,NA
CSAIPQTNTEAFF,TGCAGTGCTATCCCGCAGACGAACACTGAAGCTTTCTTT,TRBJ1-1,TRBV20-1,few,NA
CSVGTASAEAFF,TGCAGCGTTGGGACAGCGAGTGCTGAAGCTTTCTTT,TRBJ1-1,TRBV29-1,many,NA
CSARVTYEQYF,TGCAGTGCTAGAGTTACCTACGAGCAGTACTTC,TRBJ2-7,TRBV20-1,few,NA
CASSSGTGGKTQYF,TGCGCCAGCAGCTCGGGGACAGGCGGGAAGACCCAGTACTTC,TRBJ2-5,TRBV5-1,NA,TRBD1
CSAVGGQGNNEQFF,TGCAGTGCAGTGGGGGGACAGGGTAACAATGAGCAGTTCTTC,TRBJ2-1,TRBV20-1,NA,TRBD1
CASSFAIPRSGKLFF,TGTGCCAGCAGTTTTGCGATTCCGCGTTCGGGAAAACTGTTTTTT,TRBJ1-4,TRBV28,many,NA
CASRAGSWTEAFF,TGTGCCAGCAGGGCCGGGAGCTGGACTGAAGCTTTCTTT,TRBJ1-1,TRBV27,NA,NA
CASSLSTSGPSNEQFF,TGTGCCAGCAGCTTGTCAACTAGCGGCCCCTCCAATGAGCAGTTCTTC,TRBJ2-1,TRBV7-9,few,TRBD2
CATSRYRQGVNYGYTF,TGTGCCACCAGCAGATACCGGCAGGGGGTGAACTATGGCTACACCTTC,TRBJ1-2,TRBV15,many,TRBD1